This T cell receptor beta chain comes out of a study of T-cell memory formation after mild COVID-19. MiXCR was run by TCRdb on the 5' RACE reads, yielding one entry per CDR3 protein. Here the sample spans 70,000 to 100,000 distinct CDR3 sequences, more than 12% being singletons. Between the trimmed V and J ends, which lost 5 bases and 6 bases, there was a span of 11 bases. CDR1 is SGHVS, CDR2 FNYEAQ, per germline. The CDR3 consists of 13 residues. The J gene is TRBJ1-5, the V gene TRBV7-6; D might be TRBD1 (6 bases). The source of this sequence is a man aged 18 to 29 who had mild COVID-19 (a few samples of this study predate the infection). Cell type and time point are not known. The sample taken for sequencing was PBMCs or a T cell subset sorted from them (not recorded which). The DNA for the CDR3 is TGTGCCAGCAGCCGACAGGCGAGTCAGCCCCAGCATTTT. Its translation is CASSRQASQPQHF.